This T cell receptor (beta chain) was identified during a study of patients and donors after allogeneic stem cell transplantation. This clonotype turned up a few times. TCRdb ran MiXCR on the RT-PCR reads and lists one entry per CDR3 protein. The sample shows about 150,000 distinct CDR3 sequences, 24% of them seen only once. This TCR came from a human donor who was either an allogeneic HSCT recipient or a stem cell or donor lymphocyte infusion donor (not recorded which). It is not recorded whose cells these are; they may come from a transplant donor. Material: blood, either unsorted or a sorted T cell fraction (not recorded which).

The CDR3 bases are TGCAGTGCTAGAGTCGGGACAGGGGGCAGTCGTGGCAATCAGCCCCAGCATTTT. It translates to CSARVGTGGSRGNQPQHF. The rearrangement links TRBV20-1 to TRBJ1-5; 12 nucleotides line up with TRBD1. This CDR3 is built from 18 residues. The junction had 9 bases not matched to a gene; V was cut back by 1 base and J by 2 bases. Germline V gene data show CDR1 as DFQATT and CDR2 as SNEGSKA (reference sequence).